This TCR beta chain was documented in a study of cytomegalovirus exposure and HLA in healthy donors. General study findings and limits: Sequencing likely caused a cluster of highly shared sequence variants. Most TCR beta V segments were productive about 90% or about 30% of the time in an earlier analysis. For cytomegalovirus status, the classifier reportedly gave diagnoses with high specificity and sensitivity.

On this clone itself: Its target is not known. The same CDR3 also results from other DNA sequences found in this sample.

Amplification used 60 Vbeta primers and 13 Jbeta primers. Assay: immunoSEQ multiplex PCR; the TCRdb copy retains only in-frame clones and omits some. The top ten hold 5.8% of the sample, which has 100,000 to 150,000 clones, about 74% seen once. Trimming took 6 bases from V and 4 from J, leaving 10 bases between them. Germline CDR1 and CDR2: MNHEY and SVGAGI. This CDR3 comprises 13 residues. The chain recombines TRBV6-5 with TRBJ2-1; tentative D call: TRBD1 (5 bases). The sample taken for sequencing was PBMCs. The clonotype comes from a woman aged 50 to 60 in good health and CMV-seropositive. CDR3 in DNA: TGTGCCAGCAGGACTGACAGTTACAATGAGCAGTTCTTC. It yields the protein CASRTDSYNEQFF.